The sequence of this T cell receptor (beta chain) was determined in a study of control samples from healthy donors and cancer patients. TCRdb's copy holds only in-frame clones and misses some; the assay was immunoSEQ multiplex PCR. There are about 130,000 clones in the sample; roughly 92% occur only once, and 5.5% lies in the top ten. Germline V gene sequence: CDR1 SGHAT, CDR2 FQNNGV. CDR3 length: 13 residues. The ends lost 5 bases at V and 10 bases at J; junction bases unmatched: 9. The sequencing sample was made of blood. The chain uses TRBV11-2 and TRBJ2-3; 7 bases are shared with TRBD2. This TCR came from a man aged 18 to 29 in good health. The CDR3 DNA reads TGTGCCAGCAGCCCGACTAGCTTCTTAGCGCAGTATTTT. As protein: CASSPTSFLAQYF.